This TCR beta chain appears in the sequencing data of a study of blood T cells in healthy people across ages. Whole-study results and caveats: Comparison with aged donors showed that long-lived donors had more naive CD4+ cells and higher diversity.

The draw of peripheral blood yielded around 9.6 milliliters from each donor. Turning to this clonotype: The antigen remains unidentified.

Together with a sample-barcoded 5' primer, a J-beta primer mix was included in a second PCR lasting about 6 to 12 cycles. One entry per CDR3 protein, called by TCRdb with MiXCR from the 5' RACE reads. The table has 2 million or so distinct CDR3 sequences, roughly 52% seen once; the top ten hold approximately 2.1%. The TCR originated in a woman aged 40-49 years in good health. Material for sequencing was blood.

CDR3 in amino acids: CASSISGAQRNEQFF. CDR3 in DNA: TGTGCCAGTAGTATCTCAGGGGCCCAGCGCAATGAGCAGTTCTTC. The V call is TRBV19, the J call TRBJ2-1; D possibly corresponds to TRBD1 (6 bases). Germline values: CDR1 LNHDA, CDR2 SQIVND (reference sequence). This CDR3 comprises 15 residues. Trimming removed 3 bases at V and 6 bases at J, with 15 bases between.